The table lists the clone carrying this TCR beta chain with a few counts. This record comes from a study of T-cell reconstitution after alpha-beta-depleted transplantation in children. Unique molecular identifiers were incorporated during preparation of the TCRbeta library. TCRdb fed the PCR reads into MiXCR, producing one record per CDR3 protein. The table lists about 300,000 distinct CDR3 sequences, 10% of them singletons. The receptor comes from a boy less than two years old with acute myeloid leukemia, due to receive a stem cell transplant. This material consisted of PBMCs, taken before TCRalphabeta/CD19-depleted stem cell transplant.

The CDR3 nucleotides are TGTGCCAGCTCACGTGGGACAGGGCATCCCTACGAGCAGTACTTC. Protein: CASSRGTGHPYEQYF. This chain connects TRBV18 to TRBJ2-7; 9 nucleotides match TRBD1. This CDR3 is 15 amino acids long. V lost 4 bases, J lost 2 bases, and 6 bases stayed unmatched. Germline loops: CDR1 KGHSH, CDR2 LQKENI.